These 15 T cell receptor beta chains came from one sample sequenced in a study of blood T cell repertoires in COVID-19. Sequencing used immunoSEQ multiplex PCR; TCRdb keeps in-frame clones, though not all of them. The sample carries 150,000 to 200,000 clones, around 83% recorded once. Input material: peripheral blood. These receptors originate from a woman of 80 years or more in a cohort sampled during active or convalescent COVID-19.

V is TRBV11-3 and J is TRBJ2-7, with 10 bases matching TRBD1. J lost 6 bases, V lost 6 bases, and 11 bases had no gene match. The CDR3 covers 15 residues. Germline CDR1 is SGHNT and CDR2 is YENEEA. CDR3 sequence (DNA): TGTGCCAGCAGTGACCGACAGGGGGCTTTTGTCGAGCAGTACTTC. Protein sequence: CASSDRQGAFVEQYF.

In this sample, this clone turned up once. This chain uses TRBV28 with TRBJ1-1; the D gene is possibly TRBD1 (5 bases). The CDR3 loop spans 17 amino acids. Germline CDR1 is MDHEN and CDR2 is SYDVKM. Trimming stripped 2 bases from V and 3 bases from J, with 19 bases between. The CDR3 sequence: CASSLLRGTKKDTEAFF. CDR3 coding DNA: TGTGCCAGCAGTTTACTTCGGGGGACTAAGAAGGACACTGAAGCTTTCTTT. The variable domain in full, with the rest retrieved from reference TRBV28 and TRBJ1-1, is DVKVTQSSRYLVKRTGEKVFLECVQDMDHENMFWYRQDPGLGLRLIYFSYDVKMKEKGDIPEGYSVSREKKERFSLILESASTNQTSMYLCASSLLRGTKKDTEAFFGQGTRLTVV.

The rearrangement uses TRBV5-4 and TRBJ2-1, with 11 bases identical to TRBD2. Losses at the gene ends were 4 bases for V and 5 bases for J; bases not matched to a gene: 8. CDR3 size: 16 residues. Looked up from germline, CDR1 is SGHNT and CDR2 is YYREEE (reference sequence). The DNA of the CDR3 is TGTGCCAGCAGCCCCCCCGGGACTAGCGGAAACAATGAGCAGTTCTTC. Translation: CASSPPGTSGNNEQFF.

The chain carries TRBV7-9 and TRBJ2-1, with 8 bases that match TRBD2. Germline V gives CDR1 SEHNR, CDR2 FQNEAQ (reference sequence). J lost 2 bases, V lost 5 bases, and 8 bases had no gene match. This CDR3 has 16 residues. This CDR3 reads CASSPLAGSPYNEQFF. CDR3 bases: TGTGCCAGCAGCCCTTTAGCGGGGTCCCCCTACAATGAGCAGTTCTTC. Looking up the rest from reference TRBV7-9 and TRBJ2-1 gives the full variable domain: DTGVSQNPRHKITKRGQNVTFRCDPISEHNRLYWYRQTLGQGPEFLTYFQNEAQLEKSRLLSDRFSAERPKGSFSTLEIQRTEQGDSAMYLCASSPLAGSPYNEQFFGPGTRLTVL.

The CDR3 nucleotides read TGCAGCTCAGGGCAGGCGTTAGGGACTGAAGCTTTCTTT. As protein: CSSGQALGTEAFF. V gene TRBV29-1 combines with J gene TRBJ1-1, with TRBD1 as a possible D gene (5 bases). V lost 8 bases, J lost 5 bases, and 18 bases lay in between. The CDR3 contains 13 residues. Germline assignment: CDR1 SQVTM and CDR2 ANQGSEA. The full variable domain, in which reference TRBV29-1 and TRBJ1-1 provide the parts outside the CDR3, is SAVISQKPSRDICQRGTSLTIQCQVDSQVTMMFWYRQQPGQSLTLIATANQGSEATYESGFVIDKFPISRPNLTFSTLTVSNMSPEDSSIYLCSSGQALGTEAFFGQGTRLTVV.

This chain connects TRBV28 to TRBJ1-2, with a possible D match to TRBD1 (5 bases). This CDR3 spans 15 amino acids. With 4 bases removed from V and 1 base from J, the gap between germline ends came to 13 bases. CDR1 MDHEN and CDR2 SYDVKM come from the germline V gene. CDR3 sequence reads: CASSSYRRFNYGYTF. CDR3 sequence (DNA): TGTGCCAGCAGTTCCTACAGGAGATTTAACTATGGCTACACCTTC.

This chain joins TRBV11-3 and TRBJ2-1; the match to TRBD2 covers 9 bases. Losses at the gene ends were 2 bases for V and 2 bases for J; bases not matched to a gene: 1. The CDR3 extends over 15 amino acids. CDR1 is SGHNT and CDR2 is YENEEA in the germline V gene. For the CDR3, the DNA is TGTGCCAGCAGCTTACTAGCGGGGACCTACAATGAGCAGTTCTTC. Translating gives CASSLLAGTYNEQFF.

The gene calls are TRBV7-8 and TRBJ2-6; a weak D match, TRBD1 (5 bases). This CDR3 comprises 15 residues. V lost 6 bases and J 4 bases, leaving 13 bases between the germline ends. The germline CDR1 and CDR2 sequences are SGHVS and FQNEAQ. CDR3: CASRRIGAGANVLTF. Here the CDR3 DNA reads TGTGCCAGCAGGCGAATTGGGGCAGGGGCCAACGTCCTGACTTTC.

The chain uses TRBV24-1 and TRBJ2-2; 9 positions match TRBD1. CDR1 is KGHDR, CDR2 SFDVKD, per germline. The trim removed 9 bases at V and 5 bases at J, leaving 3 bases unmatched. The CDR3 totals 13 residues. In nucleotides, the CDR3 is TGTGCCACCGGACAGGGGTGGACCGGGGAGCTGTTTTTT. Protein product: CATGQGWTGELFF.

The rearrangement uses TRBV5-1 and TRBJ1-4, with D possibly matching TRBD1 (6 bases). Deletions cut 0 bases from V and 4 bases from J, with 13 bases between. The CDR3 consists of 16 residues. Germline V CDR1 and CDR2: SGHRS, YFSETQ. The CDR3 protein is CASSLGGTRINEKLFF. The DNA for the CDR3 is TGCGCCAGCAGCTTGGGGGGGACACGAATTAATGAAAAACTGTTTTTT.

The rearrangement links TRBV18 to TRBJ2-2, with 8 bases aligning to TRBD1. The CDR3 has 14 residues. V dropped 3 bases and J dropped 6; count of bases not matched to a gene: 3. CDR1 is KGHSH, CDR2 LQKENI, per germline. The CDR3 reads CASSPQGAAGELFF. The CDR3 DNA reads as TGTGCCAGCTCACCGCAGGGGGCGGCCGGGGAGCTGTTTTTT.

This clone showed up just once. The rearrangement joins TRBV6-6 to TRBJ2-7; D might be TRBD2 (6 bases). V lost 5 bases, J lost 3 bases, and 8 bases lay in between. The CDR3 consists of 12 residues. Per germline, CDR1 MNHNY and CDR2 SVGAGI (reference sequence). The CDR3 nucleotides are TGTGCCAGCAGTACGACTAGCTACGAGCAGTACGTC. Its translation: CASSTTSYEQYV.

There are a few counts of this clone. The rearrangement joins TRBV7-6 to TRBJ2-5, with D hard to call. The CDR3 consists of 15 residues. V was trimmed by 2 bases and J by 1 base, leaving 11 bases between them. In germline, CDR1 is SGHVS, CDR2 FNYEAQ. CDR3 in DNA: TGTGCCAGCAGCTTACGCGTGGGCCCCCAAGAGACCCAGTACTTC. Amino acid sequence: CASSLRVGPQETQYF.

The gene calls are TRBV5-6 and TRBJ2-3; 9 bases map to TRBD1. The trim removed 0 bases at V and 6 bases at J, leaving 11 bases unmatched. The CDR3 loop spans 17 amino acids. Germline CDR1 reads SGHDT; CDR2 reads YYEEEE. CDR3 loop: CASSLGTRGTGFDTQYF. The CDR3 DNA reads TGTGCCAGCAGCTTGGGAACTCGCGGGACAGGGTTTGATACGCAGTATTTT.

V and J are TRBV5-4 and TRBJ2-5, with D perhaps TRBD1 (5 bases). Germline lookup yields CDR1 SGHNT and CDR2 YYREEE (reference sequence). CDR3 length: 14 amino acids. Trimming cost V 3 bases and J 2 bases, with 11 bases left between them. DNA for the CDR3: TGTGCCAGCAGCTCACCCAGGGCTCAAGAGACCCAGTACTTC. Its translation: CASSSPRAQETQYF.